This note documents a single T cell receptor (beta chain) sequence. This specimen belongs to a study of blood T cell repertoires in COVID-19. Study as a whole: Acute and convalescent COVID-19 samples came from the United States, Italy and Spain. T cells, B-cell-depleted T cells, or PBMCs provided the cDNA or gDNA that served as material.

Original processing methods: Amplification with reference gene primers provided the estimates of nucleated cell counts. The protocol was immunoSEQ multiplex PCR, while the TCRdb copy is restricted to in-frame clones and leaves out a portion. The DNA gave D and trimming, while V, J and clone size come from that table. The repertoire has about 140,000 clones, 70% to 80% of them found once; the top ten carry roughly 17%. The CDR3 runs to 13 residues. V lost 7 bases to trimming and J lost 6 bases, with 13 bases between them. Germline CDR1 is MDHEN and CDR2 is SYDVKM. This sequence originates from a man aged 45-65 years with acute or convalescent COVID-19. The sequenced sample was peripheral blood. The chain joins TRBV28 to TRBJ2-4, with D possibly matching TRBD1 (6 bases). The CDR3 region is CASTGPGANIQYF. The CDR3 DNA reads TGTGCCAGCACGGGGCCAGGGGCAAACATTCAGTACTTC.